The 23 T cell receptor beta chains presented below share a single source sample, sequenced in a study of human T cells and chemical hapten exposure. Described time point: patch test 1, 2 weeks after DPC sensitization. The sample's treatment: therapeutic diphenylcyclopropenone sensitization with weekly scalp DPC. TCRdb processed the RACE reads anew with MiXCR; each CDR3 protein has one entry. This sample has 300,000 to 400,000 distinct CDR3 sequences, with approximately 6.3% found just once. Material: whole blood, obtained in connection with sensitization to the hapten diphenylcyclopropenone (DPC). The receptors here all came from a woman aged 18-29 years with alopecia areata. Some clones in this sample may be carry-over from other donors' samples.

This clonotype was seen more than once but under ten times. V is TRBV15 and J is TRBJ2-1; D is ambiguous. Germline values: CDR1 LNHNV, CDR2 YYDKDF (reference sequence). Trimming took off 0 bases at V and 7 bases at J, with 10 bases between the two ends. CDR3 size: 14 residues. CDR3 sequence: CATSRDRGVNEQFF. CDR3 bases: TGTGCCACCAGCAGAGATCGTGGGGTAAATGAGCAGTTCTTC.

This clonotype was seen at least ten times. This rearrangement joins TRBV12-3 or TRBV12-4 to TRBJ2-5, with D uncertain. The CDR3 is 11 amino acids. V was trimmed by 3 bases and J by 4 bases, leaving 3 bases between them. Here the CDR3 DNA reads TGTGCCAGCAGTTTTTTAGAGACCCAGTACTTC. It encodes CASSFLETQYF.

This clonotype was found a few times. The CDR3 protein is CSAWGNDRGPNYGYTF. The CDR3 nucleotides read TGCAGCGCCTGGGGAAATGACAGGGGGCCTAACTATGGCTACACCTTC. The chain carries TRBV29-1 and TRBJ1-2; 10 positions agree with TRBD1. Germline trimming cut 7 bases from V and 0 bases from J; bases unmatched to any gene: 11. Germline CDR1 SQVTM, CDR2 ANQGSEA. The CDR3 has 16 amino acids.

Turning to this clonotype: Just one base apart from a much larger clone, this may be a read error. V usage is TRBV10-3 and J usage is TRBJ2-3; 7 bases are shared with TRBD2. The CDR3 is made up of 17 amino acids. Germline V gene sequence: CDR1 ENHRY, CDR2 SYGVKD. J lost 1 base, V lost 3 bases, and 10 bases had no gene match. CDR3 amino acids: CAISDVLAWLGTDTQYF. In DNA form, the CDR3 reads TGTGCCATCAGTGACGTACTAGCGTGGTTAGGCACAGATACGCAGTATTTT.

The J gene is TRBJ2-3, the V gene TRBV6-5; maybe TRBD2 (7 bases). This CDR3 region has 17 residues. V dropped 5 bases and J dropped 2 bases, with 20 bases sitting between them. Germline CDR1 is MNHEY and CDR2 is SVGAGI. CDR3 DNA: TGTGCCAGCAGTCTTACGACCAGGGGACTACACACAGATACGCAGTATTTT. This translates into CASSLTTRGLHTDTQYF.

The chain links TRBV6-2 or TRBV6-3 to TRBJ2-7, with a tentative D call TRBD1 (7 bases). V was clipped by 3 bases and J by 2 bases, with 29 bases between them. Germline V gene sequence: CDR1 MNHEY, CDR2 SVGEGT. CDR3 length: 20 amino acids. The CDR3 protein is CASSYGGPGVDREAPYEQYF. The CDR3 DNA reads as TGTGCCAGCAGTTATGGGGGTCCCGGAGTCGACAGGGAGGCTCCCTACGAGCAGTACTTC.

This clonotype occurred many times. The chain uses TRBV7-8 and TRBJ2-3, with D possibly TRBD1 on 5 matching bases. Germline V gives CDR1 SGHVS, CDR2 FQNEAQ. V lost 4 bases, J lost 0 bases, and 11 bases lay in between. The CDR3 length is 15 residues. The CDR3 loop is CASSSGRQSTDTQYF. The CDR3 coding sequence is TGTGCCAGCAGCTCAGGCAGACAGAGCACAGATACGCAGTATTTT.

This clonotype was counted at least ten times. The gene calls are TRBV28 and TRBJ1-5; 8 bases are a match to TRBD1. Germline lookup yields CDR1 MDHEN and CDR2 SYDVKM. The CDR3 length is 14 residues. V lost 5 bases to trimming and J lost 6 bases; unmatched junction nucleotides: 6. The CDR3 DNA is TGTGCCAGCAGTCTAATACAGGGGGTTCAGCCCCAGCATTTT. Its protein product is CASSLIQGVQPQHF.

This clonotype has a count of ten or more. The J gene is TRBJ2-2, the V gene TRBV11-2; 7 bases agree with TRBD1. This CDR3 has 15 amino acids. Per germline, CDR1 SGHAT and CDR2 FQNNGV. The junction had 5 bases not matched to a gene; V was cut back by 5 bases and J by 2 bases. In nucleotides, the CDR3 is TGTGCCAGCAGCACCAGGGACAGAAACACCGGGGAGCTGTTTTTT. Amino acid sequence: CASSTRDRNTGELFF.

In its sample, this clonotype was seen many times. The chain uses TRBV4-1 and TRBJ2-1; TRBD2 agrees at 7 bases. The germline CDR1 and CDR2 sequences are MGHRA and YSYEKL. The V and J ends lost 1 base and 12 bases, in that order; junction bases with no gene match: 12. The CDR3 contains 15 residues. The CDR3 sequence: CASSQGPQYRGGQFF. The CDR3 nucleotides read TGCGCCAGCAGCCAAGGGCCACAATATCGCGGGGGGCAGTTCTTC.

The chain has TRBV29-1 and TRBJ1-4; TRBD1 is a possible D gene (5 bases). Germline lookup yields CDR1 SQVTM and CDR2 ANQGSEA. Trimming stripped 4 bases from V and 7 bases from J, with 16 bases between. CDR3 size: 14 residues. The CDR3 here is CSVAGPAGGEKLFF. CDR3 bases: TGCAGCGTTGCAGGACCGGCCGGGGGTGAAAAACTGTTTTTT.

This clonotype showed up many times. The chain employs TRBV12-3 or TRBV12-4 and TRBJ2-1, with D perhaps TRBD2 (7 bases). CDR3 length: 13 residues. The V end lost 5 bases, the J end lost 9 bases, and 14 bases lay between the germline ends. Written as DNA, the CDR3 is TGTGCCAGCAGTGGAGGGGGGGCCAGTGAGCAGTTCTTC. This encodes CASSGGGASEQFF.

The chain uses TRBV11-1 and TRBJ1-6; no clear D. Deletions cut 3 bases from V and 7 bases from J, with 13 bases between. The CDR3 covers 15 residues. Germline CDR1 and CDR2: SGHAT and FQDESV (reference sequence). CDR3 nucleotide sequence: TGTGCCAGCAGCTTTCGGAGACAAACCAATTCACCCCTCCACTTT. Protein sequence: CASSFRRQTNSPLHF.

At least ten counts were recorded for this clonotype. The gene calls are TRBV6-2 or TRBV6-3 and TRBJ2-5; D call uncertain. CDR3 size: 14 residues. In germline, CDR1 is MNHEY, CDR2 SVGEGT. V was clipped by 7 bases and J by 1 base, with 13 bases between them. CDR3 DNA sequence: TGTGCCAGCATTGGGCGAGCCGCCCAAGAGACCCAGTACTTC. The encoded protein is CASIGRAAQETQYF.

This clonotype was recorded a few times. This chain joins TRBV4-3 and TRBJ2-7; the D gene is possibly TRBD1 (6 bases). This CDR3 is built from 15 residues. The ends were cut back, 0 bases at V and 2 bases at J, with 11 bases in the middle. From germline, CDR1 is LGHNA and CDR2 YSLEER. This chain's CDR3 is CASSQELTGTYEQYF. In DNA, the CDR3 is TGCGCCAGCAGCCAAGAACTAACAGGGACCTACGAGCAGTACTTC.

This clonotype showed up many times. This rearrangement joins TRBV20-1 to TRBJ2-5; maybe TRBD2 (5 bases). Germline assignment: CDR1 DFQATT and CDR2 SNEGSKA (reference sequence). Trimming stripped 3 bases from V and 2 bases from J, with 10 bases between. The CDR3 has 13 residues. CDR3 sequence: CSARFQRQETQYF. CDR3 DNA: TGCAGTGCTAGGTTTCAGCGGCAAGAGACCCAGTACTTC.

For this clonotype: A junction end diverges from the germline sequence, so it may reflect a read error. This chain links TRBV7-9 with TRBJ1-3; possibly TRBD1 for D (5 bases). CDR1 is SEHNR and CDR2 is FQNEAQ in the germline V gene (reference sequence). This CDR3 comprises 14 residues. The CDR3 DNA follows: TGTGCCAGCAGCTTAGGCGAGGGGCCGAACACTATATATTTT. The encoded protein is CASSLGEGPNTIYF.

This clonotype was detected a few times. J is TRBJ2-1 and V is TRBV27, with a possible D match to TRBD2 (6 bases). The germline CDR1 and CDR2 sequences are MNHEY and SMNVEV (reference sequence). This CDR3 is built from 16 residues. Trimming cost V 5 bases and J 5 bases, with 19 bases left between them. CDR3 sequence (DNA): TGTGCCAGCAGTCGATTGCCCCCGCGCGGGAACAATGAGCAGTTCTTC. Residues: CASSRLPPRGNNEQFF.

This clonotype occurred many times. The chain combines TRBV6-2 or TRBV6-3 with TRBJ2-2, with a weak D call TRBD1 (5 bases). The CDR3 is 20 residues long. Per germline, CDR1 MNHEY and CDR2 SVGEGT. Deletions cut 2 bases from V and 3 bases from J, with 25 bases between. The CDR3: CASSYGHTGRSKRDTGELFF. CDR3 nucleotide sequence: TGTGCCAGCAGTTACGGCCACACAGGACGGTCAAAAAGGGACACCGGGGAGCTGTTTTTT.

This chain links TRBV6-1 with TRBJ2-7; 8 bases line up with TRBD1. This CDR3 comprises 16 residues. With 5 bases clipped from V and 0 bases from J, the junction kept 9 bases outside the gene matches. Per germline, CDR1 MNHNS and CDR2 SASEGT. CDR3 sequence: CASSRQDRGSSYEQYF. The CDR3 nucleotides read TGTGCCAGCAGTAGACAAGACAGGGGCTCCTCCTACGAGCAGTACTTC.

This clonotype has ten or more counts. J is TRBJ2-3 and V is TRBV6-5; 16 bases map to TRBD2. Germline V lookup: CDR1 MNHEY, CDR2 SVGAGI. The J segment lost 4 bases and the V segment lost 11 bases, leaving 12 bases of the junction unmatched. The CDR3 covers 17 residues. CDR3 bases: TGTGCCGTTACCCCGGGACTAGCGGGGGGGCACGCAGATACGCAGTATTTT. It translates to CAVTPGLAGGHADTQYF.

This clonotype was recorded many times. The J gene is TRBJ2-1, the V gene TRBV29-1; D uncertain. CDR3 length: 10 residues. Germline lookup yields CDR1 SQVTM and CDR2 ANQGSEA. With 0 bases removed from V and 9 bases from J, the gap between germline ends came to 3 bases. The CDR3 DNA reads as TGCAGCGTTGAAGACGGTGAGCAGTTCTTC. Its protein product is CSVEDGEQFF.

This clonotype was counted a few times. This sequence joins TRBV4-2 and TRBJ2-1, with D possibly TRBD2 on 6 matching bases. V lost 4 bases and J 7 bases, leaving 11 bases between the germline ends. Germline lookup yields CDR1 LGHNA and CDR2 YNFKEQ. The CDR3 totals 13 residues. CDR3 in amino acids: CASSRDSRNEQFF. CDR3 DNA: TGTGCCAGCAGCCGGGACTCTCGGAATGAGCAGTTCTTC.